The 19 T cell receptor beta chains presented below share a single source sample, sequenced in a study of shared clonotypes between healthy human individuals. Libraries were prepared by immunoSEQ multiplex PCR; TCRdb keeps only in-frame clonotypes and omits some of them. The sample contains around 2,100,000 clones, less than 95% of which appear only once. Naive CD8 cells were CD45RO-negative, positively selected for CCR7, excluding terminally differentiated effector memory CD45RA+ cells. The sample was naive CD8+ T cells sorted from blood. These receptor sequences come from a man aged 18 to 29 in good health.

The J gene is TRBJ1-5, the V gene TRBV19, with 7 positions matching TRBD1. The CDR3 is 16 residues long. The germline CDR1 and CDR2 sequences are LNHDA and SQIVND (reference sequence). V trimming: 6 bases; J trimming: 2 bases; junction bases outside the gene matches: 10. Written as DNA, the CDR3 is TGTGCCAGTAGCCTCCTCCGGACAGGAGGCAATCAGCCCCAGCATTTT. Amino acids: CASSLLRTGGNQPQHF.

Comments on this clone: Other nucleotide sequences in the sample specify the same CDR3. The chain couples TRBV4-1 to TRBJ1-2, with D unresolved. Trimming pared 0 bases from V and 5 bases from J, leaving 7 bases between. This CDR3 comprises 13 residues. Germline V lookup: CDR1 MGHRA, CDR2 YSYEKL. Here the CDR3 DNA reads TGCGCCAGCAGCCAAGAGACTACATATGGCTACACCTTC. Protein: CASSQETTYGYTF.

The chain combines TRBV9 with TRBJ2-5; TRBD1 agrees at 8 bases. Germline CDR1 reads SGDLS; CDR2 reads YYNGEE. The CDR3 length is 14 residues. J lost 4 bases, V lost 2 bases, and 4 bases had no gene match. The CDR3 is CASSVSGTGETQYF. Here the CDR3 DNA reads TGTGCCAGCAGCGTCTCCGGGACAGGAGAGACCCAGTACTTC.

Regarding this clone: The identical CDR3 is also encoded by other nucleotide sequences in the sample. The rearrangement links TRBV5-6 to TRBJ2-5; possibly TRBD1 for D (5 bases). Trimming left V 0 bases short and J 5 bases short, with 8 bases between. CDR1 and CDR2 from the germline V gene are SGHDT and YYEEEE. This CDR3 has 13 amino acids. The CDR3 DNA sequence: TGTGCCAGCAGCTTGGCACAGGAGGAGACCCAGTACTTC. This codes for CASSLAQEETQYF.

This clone was counted a single time. The rearrangement links TRBV7-9 to TRBJ1-4; no reliable D call. The germline gives CDR1 SEHNR, CDR2 FQNEAQ (reference sequence). CDR3 length: 14 residues. Trimming removed 6 bases from V and 8 bases from J, with 16 bases in between. CDR3 in DNA: TGTGCCAGCAGGACCGAGGAGGGTTGGGAAAAACTGTTTTTT. Translated: CASRTEEGWEKLFF.

V gene TRBV18 combines with J gene TRBJ1-3; no reliable D call. The CDR3 spans 15 residues. V was clipped by 3 bases and J by 2 bases, with 11 bases between them. The germline V gene encodes CDR1 KGHSH and CDR2 LQKENI. The CDR3 loop is CASSPDDGPGNTIYF. CDR3 bases: TGTGCCAGCTCACCGGACGACGGTCCTGGAAACACCATATATTTT.

The chain uses TRBV5-6 and TRBJ1-2; D unclear. Trimming shortened V by 0 bases and J by 3 bases, and 6 bases separated the two germline ends. The CDR3 runs to 13 residues. CDR1 is SGHDT, CDR2 YYEEEE, per germline. CDR3 region: CASSLEAYYGYTF. CDR3 bases: TGTGCCAGCAGCTTGGAGGCCTACTATGGCTACACCTTC.

This clone was seen more than once but under ten times. This sample includes further DNA sequences coding for the same CDR3. This chain joins TRBV27 and TRBJ1-2, with 7 nucleotides matching TRBD1. Losses at the gene ends were 2 bases for V and 4 bases for J; bases not matched to a gene: 4. Germline V gene data show CDR1 as MNHEY and CDR2 as SMNVEV (reference sequence). The CDR3 sequence is 14 residues long. The CDR3 coding sequence is TGTGCCAGCAGTTTAACAGGGGCCATCTATGGCTACACCTTC. Residues: CASSLTGAIYGYTF.

The chain has TRBV6-5 and TRBJ2-7, with D perhaps TRBD1 or TRBD2 (5 bases each). Germline loops: CDR1 MNHEY, CDR2 SVGAGI. CDR3 length: 16 residues. V dropped 4 bases and J dropped 4 bases, with 20 bases sitting between them. The CDR3 spells CASSSSGAGISYEQYF. The CDR3, as DNA: TGTGCCAGCAGTTCCTCCGGGGCAGGGATTAGTTACGAGCAGTACTTC.

The rearrangement uses TRBV9 and TRBJ2-7, with 9 nucleotides matching TRBD1. This CDR3 comprises 15 residues. Germline V lookup: CDR1 SGDLS, CDR2 YYNGEE. Trimming took 4 bases from V and 2 from J; bases not matched to a gene: 7. The CDR3 sequence is CASSPGTGIAYEQYF. In nucleotides, the CDR3 is TGTGCCAGCAGCCCGGGGACAGGGATAGCCTACGAGCAGTACTTC. The full variable domain, rest sourced from reference TRBV9 and TRBJ2-7, is DSGVTQTPKHLITATGQRVTLRCSPRSGDLSVYWYQQSLDQGLQFLIQYYNGEERAKGNILERFSAQQFPDLHSELNLSSLELGDSALYFCASSPGTGIAYEQYFGPGTRLTVT.

The rearrangement joins TRBV13 to TRBJ1-6; TRBD1 aligns across 12 bases. In germline, CDR1 is PRHDT, CDR2 FYEKMQ (reference sequence). The trim removed 6 bases at V and 10 bases at J, leaving 7 bases unmatched. CDR3 length: 15 amino acids. CDR3 protein: CASSKGTGGLSPLHF. The CDR3 DNA sequence: TGTGCCAGCAGTAAAGGGACAGGGGGCCTGTCACCCCTCCACTTT.

J is TRBJ1-2 and V is TRBV5-6; D is perhaps TRBD1 (6 bases). Trimming removed 6 bases at V and 1 base at J, with 25 bases between. CDR3 length equals 18 residues. Germline V CDR1 and CDR2: SGHDT, YYEEEE. CDR3 region: CASTTQPPRGPYNYGYTF. The CDR3, as DNA: TGTGCCAGCACCACTCAACCCCCCAGGGGCCCCTATAACTATGGCTACACCTTC.

The gene calls are TRBV4-3 and TRBJ2-1, with D perhaps TRBD1 (5 bases). Germline CDR1 is LGHNA and CDR2 is YSLEER. Trimming removed 4 bases at V and 7 bases at J, with 17 bases between. The CDR3 spans 15 residues. The CDR3 loop reads CASSPWTLTENEQFF. The DNA for the CDR3 is TGCGCCAGCAGCCCATGGACACTCACCGAAAATGAGCAGTTCTTC.

This chain connects TRBV29-1 to TRBJ2-1; no firm D call. Germline V gene lookup returns CDR1 SQVTM and CDR2 ANQGSEA. V lost 5 bases, J lost 4 bases, and 6 bases lay in between. This CDR3 is 11 amino acids long. The CDR3 DNA sequence: TGCAGCGTTCGGGTTTACAATGAGCAGTTCTTC. It translates to CSVRVYNEQFF.

This clone was recorded only once. The rearrangement uses TRBV6-5 and TRBJ1-1; D uncertain. The length of the CDR3 is 14 residues. V dropped 3 bases and J dropped 1 base, with 9 bases sitting between them. Germline-derived CDR1 and CDR2 are MNHEY and SVGAGI. CDR3: CASSYGPTNTEAFF. For the CDR3, the DNA is TGTGCCAGCAGTTATGGGCCAACGAACACTGAAGCTTTCTTT.

The CDR3 here is CAIKAQGVYEQYF. DNA for the CDR3: TGTGCCATCAAAGCGCAGGGGGTATACGAGCAGTACTTC. The chain combines TRBV10-3 with TRBJ2-7; 7 bases fit TRBD1. The CDR3 has 13 residues. From germline, CDR1 is ENHRY and CDR2 SYGVKD. V trimming: 7 bases; J trimming: 4 bases; junction bases outside the gene matches: 7.

This chain connects TRBV10-1 to TRBJ2-7; the match to TRBD1 covers 7 bases. The CDR3 consists of 14 residues. Germline lookup yields CDR1 WNHNN and CDR2 SYGVQD (reference sequence). Germline trimming cut 8 bases from V and 1 base from J; bases unmatched to any gene: 8. CDR3 sequence: CASRRDSDSYEQYF. CDR3 nucleotides: TGCGCCAGCCGTCGGGACAGCGATTCCTACGAGCAGTACTTC.

As concerns this clone: The germline gene is not matched at one end of the junction; a read error may be the cause. The rearrangement joins TRBV5-4 to TRBJ2-7; TRBD2 matches 8 bases. The CDR3 totals 16 residues. Germline CDR1 and CDR2: SGHNT and YYREEE (reference sequence). Here the CDR3 DNA reads TGCGCCAGCAGCCAAGAAGCGGGGGAAAGCTCCTACGAGCAGTACTTC. This sequence encodes CASSQEAGESSYEQYF.

Note on this clone: Other nucleotide sequences in the sample specify the same CDR3. The V and J genes are TRBV20-1 and TRBJ2-1; D is unresolved. CDR3 length equals 11 residues. Germline V gives CDR1 DFQATT, CDR2 SNEGSKA (reference sequence). Trimming cost V 1 base and J 8 bases, with 6 bases left between them. In nucleotides, the CDR3 is TGCAGTGCTAGAGTGGTGGATGAGCAGTTCTTC. This sequence encodes CSARVVDEQFF.